A single sample is the source of the 22 T cell receptor beta chains below, sequenced in a study of T-cell memory formation after mild COVID-19. TCRdb re-derived calls from the 5' RACE reads in MiXCR, one entry per CDR3 protein. The data contain about 57,000 distinct CDR3 sequences, over 9% of them singletons. Sequenced sample: PBMCs or a T cell subset sorted from them (not recorded which). These receptors were obtained from a young man who had mild COVID-19 (a few samples of this study predate the infection). Cell type and time point are not known.

This clonotype came up many times. CDR3 sequence (DNA): TGCGCCAGCAGCTTAGACAGGCCGAACACCGGGGAGCTGTTTTTT. Its protein product is CASSLDRPNTGELFF. The chain is built from TRBV5-1 and TRBJ2-2, with D perhaps matching TRBD1 (6 bases). The CDR3 runs to 15 residues. CDR1 and CDR2 from the germline V gene are SGHRS and YFSETQ. Trimming took 2 bases from V and 0 from J, leaving 8 bases between them. Full variable domain (missing parts from reference TRBV5-1 and TRBJ2-2): KAGVTQTPRYLIKTRGQQVTLSCSPISGHRSVSWYQQTPGQGLQFLFEYFSETQRNKGNFPGRFSGRQFSNSRSEMNVSTLELGDSALYLCASSLDRPNTGELFFGEGSRLTVL.

This clonotype was detected only a few times. The chain carries TRBV4-3 and TRBJ1-2; tentative D call: TRBD1 (5 bases). V was clipped by 1 base and J by 5 bases, with 14 bases between them. The CDR3 has 15 amino acids. CDR1 is LGHNA and CDR2 is YSLEER in the germline V gene. CDR3 sequence reads: CASSQVPGLRYGYTF. As DNA, the CDR3 is TGCGCCAGCAGCCAAGTACCAGGGTTGCGTTATGGCTACACCTTC.

This clonotype was seen only a few times. The chain couples TRBV11-2 to TRBJ2-3; D assignment may be TRBD1 or TRBD2 (5 bases each). Trimming shortened V by 8 bases and J by 2 bases, and 8 bases separated the two germline ends. The germline CDR1 and CDR2 sequences are SGHAT and FQNNGV. CDR3 size: 12 residues. The CDR3 DNA reads as TGTGCCAGCGGGGGAACCACAGATACGCAGTATTTT. Translation gives CASGGTTDTQYF.

The gene calls are TRBV5-1 and TRBJ2-1, with D tentatively TRBD2 (5 bases). V was pared by 4 bases and J by 3 bases, with 17 bases between. CDR3 length: 16 amino acids. Germline V gives CDR1 SGHRS, CDR2 YFSETQ. Here the CDR3 DNA reads TGCGCCAGCAGCCCCGGTCCCCGAGGGTTCTACAATGAGCAGTTCTTC. The encoded protein is CASSPGPRGFYNEQFF.

The chain has TRBV29-1 and TRBJ2-1, with D tentatively TRBD2 (5 bases). V lost 8 bases and J lost 6, with 29 bases in between. This CDR3 contains 17 residues. Germline V gene data show CDR1 as SQVTM and CDR2 as ANQGSEA. CDR3 residues: CSPVQNGLGVLGNEQFF. The CDR3 DNA reads TGCAGCCCCGTACAAAATGGGCTGGGAGTTCTCGGCAATGAGCAGTTCTTC.

This clonotype was seen only a few times. This chain links TRBV7-2 with TRBJ1-1, with D tentatively TRBD1 (5 bases). CDR1 is SGHTA and CDR2 is FQGNSA in the germline V gene. The V and J ends lost 1 base and 5 bases respectively, with 11 bases between them. The CDR3 sequence is 14 residues long. The CDR3 DNA reads as TGTGCCAGCAGCTTAGGCGGGGCTAGGACTGAAGCTTTCTTT. This translates into CASSLGGARTEAFF.

This clonotype was picked up a small number of times. The chain couples TRBV5-4 to TRBJ2-6, with D possibly being TRBD2 (6 bases). The germline V gene encodes CDR1 SGHNT and CDR2 YYREEE (reference sequence). CDR3 length: 15 amino acids. Trimming took 2 bases from V and 0 from J, leaving 6 bases between them. The CDR3 coding sequence is TGTGCCAGCAGCTTCGGGAGCTCTGGGGCCAACGTCCTGACTTTC. Its translation is CASSFGSSGANVLTF.

In this sample, this clonotype turned up many times. The chain employs TRBV4-1 and TRBJ1-1; D ambiguous. CDR3 size: 14 residues. Trimming left V 6 bases short and J 2 bases short, with 13 bases between. From germline, CDR1 is MGHRA and CDR2 YSYEKL. In DNA form, the CDR3 reads TGCGCCAGCAGGAGCCTCACACGCAACACTGAAGCTTTCTTT. Translation gives CASRSLTRNTEAFF.

This rearrangement joins TRBV19 to TRBJ2-6, with unresolved D. Trimming left V 4 bases short and J 3 bases short, with 7 bases between. CDR1 LNHDA and CDR2 SQIVND come from the germline V gene (reference sequence). CDR3 size: 14 residues. The CDR3 sequence is CASSTRNGANVLTF. CDR3 sequence (DNA): TGTGCCAGTAGTACCAGGAATGGGGCCAACGTCCTGACTTTC.

In its sample, this clonotype was seen many times. CDR3 protein: CASSLASGEETQYF. DNA of the CDR3: TGCGCCAGCAGCTTGGCTAGCGGGGAAGAGACCCAGTACTTC. This sequence joins TRBV5-1 and TRBJ2-5, with 9 bases lining up with TRBD2. CDR3 length equals 14 residues. V lost 0 bases, J lost 3 bases, and 0 bases stayed unmatched. The germline gives CDR1 SGHRS, CDR2 YFSETQ.

This clonotype was counted between two and nine times. This chain uses TRBV7-3 with TRBJ1-3; D gene ambiguous. The CDR3 spans 15 residues. CDR1 and CDR2 (germline): SGHTA, FQGTGA. The V gene lost 5 bases and the J gene lost 0 bases, with 11 bases spanning the gap. CDR3 sequence: CASSNPGSSGNTIYF. The CDR3, as DNA: TGTGCCAGCAGCAACCCCGGAAGCTCTGGAAACACCATATATTTT.

This clonotype was recorded many times. Germline and junction disagree at one end, which may indicate a read error. The chain is built from TRBV12-3 or TRBV12-4 and TRBJ2-1; the match to TRBD2 covers 9 bases. The CDR3 spans 14 residues. CDR3 nucleotide sequence: TGTGCCAGCAGTTTAGGGCTAGCGGGGCTGAGCTCGATCTTC. Encoded protein: CASSLGLAGLSSIF.

The genes are TRBV27 and TRBJ1-2; D remains ambiguous. Trimming removed 7 bases at V and 6 bases at J, with 12 bases between. Per the germline V gene, CDR1 is MNHEY and CDR2 is SMNVEV (reference sequence). The CDR3 has 12 amino acids. CDR3 region: CASTREGHGYTF. The CDR3 DNA sequence: TGTGCCAGCACAAGGGAGGGTCATGGCTACACCTTC.

This clonotype has a count of ten or more. The genes are TRBV7-6 and TRBJ2-7; TRBD1 aligns across 8 bases. The trim removed 0 bases at V and 0 bases at J, leaving 4 bases unmatched. Germline loops: CDR1 SGHVS, CDR2 FNYEAQ. The CDR3 spans 16 residues. The DNA of the CDR3 is TGTGCCAGCAGCTTAGCTTCAGGGGGCGACTCCTACGAGCAGTACTTC. Protein product: CASSLASGGDSYEQYF.

Within the sample, this clonotype is medium-sized. The chain has TRBV7-6 and TRBJ2-7; no firm D call. V was cut by 1 base and J by 0 bases, with 4 bases left in between. CDR1 SGHVS and CDR2 FNYEAQ come from the germline V gene. This CDR3 is built from 13 residues. CDR3 protein: CASSLGLSYEQYF. The CDR3 coding sequence is TGTGCCAGCAGCTTAGGTCTCTCCTACGAGCAGTACTTC. The variable domain in full, with the rest retrieved from reference TRBV7-6 and TRBJ2-7, is GAGVSQSPRYKVTKRGQDVALRCDPISGHVSLYWYRQALGQGPEFLTYFNYEAQQDKSGLPNDRFSAERPEGSISTLTIQRTEQRDSAMYRCASSLGLSYEQYFGPGTRLTVT.

This chain uses TRBV9 with TRBJ1-3; no definite D call. The germline V and J ends were trimmed by 0 bases and 2 bases, with 6 bases remaining between them. The germline gives CDR1 SGDLS, CDR2 YYNGEE. The CDR3 contains 14 residues. The CDR3 here is CASSVDRAGNTIYF. DNA for the CDR3: TGTGCCAGCAGCGTAGACCGGGCTGGAAACACCATATATTTT.

This rearrangement joins TRBV28 to TRBJ2-6; D uncertain. Looked up from germline, CDR1 is MDHEN and CDR2 is SYDVKM. The CDR3 is 16 amino acids. Trimming removed 1 base at V and 2 bases at J, with 9 bases between. This CDR3 is CASSLLGVTGANVLTF. The CDR3 DNA is TGTGCCAGCAGTTTATTAGGTGTTACTGGGGCCAACGTCCTGACTTTC.

This clonotype was counted a few times. The rearrangement joins TRBV4-2 to TRBJ1-2; D remains unclear. Per the germline V gene, CDR1 is LGHNA and CDR2 is YNFKEQ. The CDR3 has 14 residues. V was trimmed by 2 bases and J by 2 bases, leaving 9 bases between them. This chain's CDR3 is CASSQRLGNYGYTF. DNA for the CDR3: TGTGCCAGCAGCCAAAGGCTCGGGAACTATGGCTACACCTTC.

This clonotype was observed a handful of times. The chain joins TRBV7-6 to TRBJ2-3, with a possible D match to TRBD2 (5 bases). Trimming left V 2 bases short and J 2 bases short, with 14 bases between. The CDR3 loop spans 16 amino acids. From germline, CDR1 is SGHVS and CDR2 FNYEAQ. CDR3 in amino acids: CASSLPTLASTDTQYF. CDR3 coding DNA: TGTGCCAGCAGCTTACCCACCCTAGCCTCCACAGATACGCAGTATTTT.

This rearrangement joins TRBV5-1 to TRBJ1-2; perhaps TRBD1 as D (5 bases). The CDR3 extends over 14 amino acids. The germline CDR1 and CDR2 sequences are SGHRS and YFSETQ. Trimming shortened V by 3 bases and J by 1 base, and 10 bases separated the two germline ends. Written as DNA, the CDR3 is TGCGCCAGCAGCTCGGGGCAGAGTAACTATGGCTACACCTTC. Amino acids: CASSSGQSNYGYTF.

This clonotype has ten or more counts. This chain connects TRBV7-2 to TRBJ1-1; D gene uncertain. Germline CDR1 SGHTA, CDR2 FQGNSA. The CDR3 covers 15 residues. V was clipped by 1 base and J by 4 bases, with 13 bases between them. In DNA form, the CDR3 reads TGTGCCAGCAGCTTAGAGCGGAGAGGCGGCACTGAAGCTTTCTTT. It is translated as CASSLERRGGTEAFF.

This clonotype was picked up a small number of times. The rearrangement uses TRBV11-2 and TRBJ1-6; perhaps TRBD1 as D (5 bases). Germline V gene sequence: CDR1 SGHAT, CDR2 FQNNGV. V lost 0 bases, J lost 10 bases, and 10 bases lay in between. CDR3 size: 14 residues. In DNA, the CDR3 is TGTGCCAGCAGCTTAGACAGGGTTTTCTCACCCCTCCACTTT. This gives the protein CASSLDRVFSPLHF.